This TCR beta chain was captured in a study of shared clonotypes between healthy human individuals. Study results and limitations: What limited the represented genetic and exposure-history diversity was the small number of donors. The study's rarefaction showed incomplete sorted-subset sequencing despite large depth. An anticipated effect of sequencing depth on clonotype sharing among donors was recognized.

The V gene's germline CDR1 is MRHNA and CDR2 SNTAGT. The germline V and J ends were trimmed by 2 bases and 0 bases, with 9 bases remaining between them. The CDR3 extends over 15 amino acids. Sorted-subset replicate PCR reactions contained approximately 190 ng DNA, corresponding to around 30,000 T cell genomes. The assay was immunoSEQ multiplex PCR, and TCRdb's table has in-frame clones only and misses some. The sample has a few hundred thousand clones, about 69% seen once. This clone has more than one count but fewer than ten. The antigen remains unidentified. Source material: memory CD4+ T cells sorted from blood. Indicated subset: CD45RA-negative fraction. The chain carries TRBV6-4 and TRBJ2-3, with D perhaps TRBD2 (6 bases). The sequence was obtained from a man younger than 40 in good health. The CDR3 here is CASSDGAGSTDTQYF. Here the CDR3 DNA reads TGTGCCAGCAGTGACGGAGCGGGTAGCACAGATACGCAGTATTTT.